Described below is a single T cell receptor beta chain sequence and its context. Its antigen remains unknown. With the library built for alpha chains, this beta chain is off target and its frequency is not meaningful. Using RNA template, CDR3s of TCR alpha and beta were amplified with iRepertoire arm-PCR. Tissue mRNA or PBMC total RNA, roughly 100-400 ng, went into one-step reverse transcription and amplification. TCRdb reanalysed the multiplex PCR reads using MiXCR and keeps one entry per CDR3 protein. Here the sample spans 3,000 to 5,000 distinct CDR3 sequences, around 93% being singletons. This sample is part of a study of glioma-infiltrating T cells. The CDR3 runs 18 residues. Germline values: CDR1 DFQATT, CDR2 SNEGSKA (reference sequence). Findings of the study overall: Very few CDR3 sequences were shared between tissue and blood. Non-neoplastic patients had below-expected tissue-blood divergence, while all gliomas exceeded expectation.

The material sequenced was glioma tissue, nonneoplastic brain tissue, or PBMCs (not recorded which). The clonotype comes from a human donor with low-grade glioma or glioblastoma, undergoing nonglioma brain surgery, or in good health (not recorded which). The chain couples TRBV20-1 to TRBJ2-7; the match to TRBD2 covers 15 bases. The DNA end is a closer match to TRBJ2-1, so the J assignment may be wrong. The CDR3 sequence is CSARDFPGLAGGYNEQFF. In DNA, the CDR3 is TGCAGTGCTAGAGACTTTCCGGGACTAGCGGGGGGATACAATGAGCAGTTCTTC.